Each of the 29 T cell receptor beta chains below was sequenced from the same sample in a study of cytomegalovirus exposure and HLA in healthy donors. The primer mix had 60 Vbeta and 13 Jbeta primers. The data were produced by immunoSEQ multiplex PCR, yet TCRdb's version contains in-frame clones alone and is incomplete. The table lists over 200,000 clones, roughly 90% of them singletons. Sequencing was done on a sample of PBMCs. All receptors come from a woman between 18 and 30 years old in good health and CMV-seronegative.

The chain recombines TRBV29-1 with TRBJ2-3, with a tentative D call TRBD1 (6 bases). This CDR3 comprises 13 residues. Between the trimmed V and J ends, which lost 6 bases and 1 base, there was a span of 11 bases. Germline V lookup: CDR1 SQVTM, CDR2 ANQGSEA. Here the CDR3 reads CSVRQDRTDTQYF. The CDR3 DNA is TGCAGCGTGCGACAGGACCGCACAGATACGCAGTATTTT.

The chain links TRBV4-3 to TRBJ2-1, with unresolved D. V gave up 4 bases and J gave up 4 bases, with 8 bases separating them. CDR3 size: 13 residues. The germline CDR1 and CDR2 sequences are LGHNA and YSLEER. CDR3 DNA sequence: TGCGCCAGCAGCCTAGCTTCATACAATGAGCAGTTCTTC. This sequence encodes CASSLASYNEQFF.

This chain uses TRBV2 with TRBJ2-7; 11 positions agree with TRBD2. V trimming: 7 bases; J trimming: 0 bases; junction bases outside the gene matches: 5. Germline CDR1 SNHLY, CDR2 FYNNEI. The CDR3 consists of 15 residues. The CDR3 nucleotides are TGTGCCAGCACTATAGCGGGGGGGAGCTCCTACGAGCAGTACTTC. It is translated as CASTIAGGSSYEQYF. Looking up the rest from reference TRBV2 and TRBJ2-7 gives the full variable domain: EPEVTQTPSHQVTQMGQEVILRCVPISNHLYFYWYRQILGQKVEFLVSFYNNEISEKSEIFDDQFSVERPDGSNFTLKIRSTKLEDSAMYFCASTIAGGSSYEQYFGPGTRLTVT.

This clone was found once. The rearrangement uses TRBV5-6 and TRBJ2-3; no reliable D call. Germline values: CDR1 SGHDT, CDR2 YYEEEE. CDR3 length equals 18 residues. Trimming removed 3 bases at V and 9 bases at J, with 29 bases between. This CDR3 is CASSSPAVSGGAFGTQYF. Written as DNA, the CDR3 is TGTGCCAGCAGCTCCCCGGCTGTTAGTGGCGGCGCTTTTGGGACGCAGTATTTT.

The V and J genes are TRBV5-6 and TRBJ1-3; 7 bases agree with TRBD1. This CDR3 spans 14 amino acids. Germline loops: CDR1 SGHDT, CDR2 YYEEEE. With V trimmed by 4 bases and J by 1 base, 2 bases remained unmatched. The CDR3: CASSTTGSGNTIYF. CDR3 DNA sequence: TGTGCCAGCAGCACGACAGGGTCTGGAAACACCATATATTTT.

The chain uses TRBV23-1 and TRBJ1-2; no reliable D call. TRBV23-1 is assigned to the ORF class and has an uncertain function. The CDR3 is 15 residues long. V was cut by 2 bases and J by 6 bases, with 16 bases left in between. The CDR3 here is CASSQITRAEDGYTF. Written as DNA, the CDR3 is TGCGCCAGCAGTCAAATCACCCGCGCGGAGGATGGCTACACCTTC.

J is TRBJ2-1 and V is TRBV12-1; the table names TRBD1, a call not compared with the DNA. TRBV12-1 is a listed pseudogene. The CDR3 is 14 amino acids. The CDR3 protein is CATRLRGSNNEQFF. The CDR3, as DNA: TGTGCAACCAGGTTAAGGGGCAGTAACAATGAGCAGTTCTTC.

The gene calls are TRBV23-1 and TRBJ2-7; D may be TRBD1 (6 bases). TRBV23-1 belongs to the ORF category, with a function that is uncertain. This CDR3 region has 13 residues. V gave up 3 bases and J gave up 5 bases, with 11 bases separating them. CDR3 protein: CASSHPDSHEQYF. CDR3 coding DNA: TGCGCCAGCAGTCATCCGGACAGCCACGAGCAGTACTTC.

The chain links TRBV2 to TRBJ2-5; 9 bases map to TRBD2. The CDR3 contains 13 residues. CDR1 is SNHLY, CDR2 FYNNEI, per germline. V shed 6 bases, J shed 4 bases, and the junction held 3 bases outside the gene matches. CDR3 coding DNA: TGTGCCAGCAGGCTAGCGGGGACAGAGACCCAGTACTTC. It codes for CASRLAGTETQYF.

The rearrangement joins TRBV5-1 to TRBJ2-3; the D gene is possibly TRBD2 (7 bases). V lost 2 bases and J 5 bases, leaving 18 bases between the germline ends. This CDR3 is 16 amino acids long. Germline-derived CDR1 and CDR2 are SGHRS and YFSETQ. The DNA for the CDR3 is TGCGCCAGCAGCTTACACGGGACGGGGGGCTTAGATACGCAGTATTTT. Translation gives CASSLHGTGGLDTQYF.

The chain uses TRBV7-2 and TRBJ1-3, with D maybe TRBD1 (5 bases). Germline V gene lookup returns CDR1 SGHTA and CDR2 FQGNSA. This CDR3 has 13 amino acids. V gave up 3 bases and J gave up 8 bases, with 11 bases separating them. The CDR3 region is CASSLTVLDTIYF. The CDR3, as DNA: TGTGCCAGCAGCTTGACAGTACTGGACACCATATATTTT.

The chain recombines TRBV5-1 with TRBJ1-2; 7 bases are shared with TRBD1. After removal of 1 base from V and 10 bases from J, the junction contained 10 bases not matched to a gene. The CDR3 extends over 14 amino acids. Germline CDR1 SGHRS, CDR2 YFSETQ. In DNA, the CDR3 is TGCGCCAGCAGCTTGCAACAGGGGTCGACTGTCTACACCTTC. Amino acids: CASSLQQGSTVYTF.

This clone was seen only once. CDR3 nucleotides: TGCAGCGTTGGGAGTGGAGGGGGGGCTAACTATGGCTACACCTTC. Residues: CSVGSGGGANYGYTF. This sequence joins TRBV29-1 and TRBJ1-2; D might be TRBD1 (6 bases). This CDR3 is 15 amino acids long. V gave up 4 bases and J gave up 0 bases, with 15 bases separating them. Germline V gives CDR1 SQVTM, CDR2 ANQGSEA.

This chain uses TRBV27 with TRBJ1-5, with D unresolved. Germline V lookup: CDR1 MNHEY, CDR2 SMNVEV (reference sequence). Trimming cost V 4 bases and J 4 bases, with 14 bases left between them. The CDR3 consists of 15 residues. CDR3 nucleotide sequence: TGTGCCAGCAGTTCACACGGGCGGGAAAATCAGCCCCAGCATTTT. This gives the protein CASSSHGRENQPQHF.

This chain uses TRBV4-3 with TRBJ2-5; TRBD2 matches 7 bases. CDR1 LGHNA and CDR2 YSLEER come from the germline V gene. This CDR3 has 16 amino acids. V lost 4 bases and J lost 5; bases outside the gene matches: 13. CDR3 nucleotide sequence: TGCGCCAGCAGCCCGTGGGGGGAGGGCCCACTGGAGACCCAGTACTTC. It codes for CASSPWGEGPLETQYF.

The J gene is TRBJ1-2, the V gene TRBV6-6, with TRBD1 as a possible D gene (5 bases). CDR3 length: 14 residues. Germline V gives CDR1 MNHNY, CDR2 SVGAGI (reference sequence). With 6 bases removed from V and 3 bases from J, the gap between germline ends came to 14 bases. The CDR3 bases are TGTGCCAGCAGCCCCCGTGCGGGGGACTATGGCTACACCTTC. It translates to CASSPRAGDYGYTF.

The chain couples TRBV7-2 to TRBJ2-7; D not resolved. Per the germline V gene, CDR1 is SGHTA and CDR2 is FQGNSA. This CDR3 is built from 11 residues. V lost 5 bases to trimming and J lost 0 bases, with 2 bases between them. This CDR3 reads CASSRSYEQYF. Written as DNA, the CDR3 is TGTGCCAGCAGCCGCTCCTACGAGCAGTACTTC.

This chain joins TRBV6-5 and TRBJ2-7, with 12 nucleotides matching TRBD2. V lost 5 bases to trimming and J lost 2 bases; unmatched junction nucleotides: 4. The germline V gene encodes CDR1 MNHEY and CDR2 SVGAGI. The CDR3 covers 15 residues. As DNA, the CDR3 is TGTGCCAGCAGTCCCACTAGCGGGGGGACCTACGAGCAGTACTTC. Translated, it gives CASSPTSGGTYEQYF.

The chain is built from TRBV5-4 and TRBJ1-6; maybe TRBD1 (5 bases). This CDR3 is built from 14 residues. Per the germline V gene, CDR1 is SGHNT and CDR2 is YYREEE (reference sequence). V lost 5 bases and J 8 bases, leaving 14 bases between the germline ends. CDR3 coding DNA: TGTGCCAGCAGTATGTCCGGGGGGGATTCACCCCTCCACTTT. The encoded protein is CASSMSGGDSPLHF.

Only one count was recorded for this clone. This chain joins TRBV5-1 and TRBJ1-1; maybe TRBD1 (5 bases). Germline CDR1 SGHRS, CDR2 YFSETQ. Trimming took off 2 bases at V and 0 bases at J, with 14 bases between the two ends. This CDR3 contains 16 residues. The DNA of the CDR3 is TGCGCCAGCAGCTTATTCTATACAGGTATGAACACTGAAGCTTTCTTT. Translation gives CASSLFYTGMNTEAFF.

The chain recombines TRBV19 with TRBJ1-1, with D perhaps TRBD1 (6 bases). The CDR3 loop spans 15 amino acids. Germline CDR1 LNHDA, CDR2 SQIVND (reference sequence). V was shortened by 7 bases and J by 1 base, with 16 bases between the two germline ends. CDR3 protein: CASIRETGWNTEAFF. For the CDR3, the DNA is TGTGCCAGTATTAGAGAGACAGGATGGAACACTGAAGCTTTCTTT. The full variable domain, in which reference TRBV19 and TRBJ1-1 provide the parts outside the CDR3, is DGGITQSPKYLFRKEGQNVTLSCEQNLNHDAMYWYRQDPGQGLRLIYYSQIVNDFQKGDIAEGYSVSREKKESFPLTVTSAQKNPTAFYLCASIRETGWNTEAFFGQGTRLTVV.

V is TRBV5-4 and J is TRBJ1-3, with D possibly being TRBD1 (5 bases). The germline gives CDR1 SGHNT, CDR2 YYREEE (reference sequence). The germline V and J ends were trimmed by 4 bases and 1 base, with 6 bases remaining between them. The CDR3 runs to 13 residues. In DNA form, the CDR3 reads TGTGCCAGCAGCCAGGGTTCTGGAAACACCATATATTTT. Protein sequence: CASSQGSGNTIYF.

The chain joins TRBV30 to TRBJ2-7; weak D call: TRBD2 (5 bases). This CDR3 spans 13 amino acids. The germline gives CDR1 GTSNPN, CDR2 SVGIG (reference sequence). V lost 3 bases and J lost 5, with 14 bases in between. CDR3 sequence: CAWSDGINHEQYF. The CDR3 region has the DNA TGTGCCTGGAGCGACGGGATTAACCACGAGCAGTACTTC. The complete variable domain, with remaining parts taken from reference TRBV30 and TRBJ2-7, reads SQTIHQWPATLVQPVGSPLSLECTVEGTSNPNLYWYRQAAGRGLQLLFYSVGIGQISSEVPQNLSASRPQDRQFILSSKKLLLSDSGFYLCAWSDGINHEQYFGPGTRLTVT.

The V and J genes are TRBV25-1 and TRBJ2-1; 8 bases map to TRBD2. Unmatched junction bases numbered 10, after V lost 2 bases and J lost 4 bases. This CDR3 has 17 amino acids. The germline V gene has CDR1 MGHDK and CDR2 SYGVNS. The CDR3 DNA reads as TGTGCCAGCAGTGAAATGGGCCGGGGGGGGGCTTACAATGAGCAGTTCTTC. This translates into CASSEMGRGGAYNEQFF.

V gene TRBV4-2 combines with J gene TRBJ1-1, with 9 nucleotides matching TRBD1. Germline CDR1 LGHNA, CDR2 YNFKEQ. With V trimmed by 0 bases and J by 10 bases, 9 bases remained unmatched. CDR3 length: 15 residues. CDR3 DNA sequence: TGTGCCAGCAGCCAAGAAAGGGAGGCGACAGGGGGAGCTTTCTTT. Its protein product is CASSQEREATGGAFF.

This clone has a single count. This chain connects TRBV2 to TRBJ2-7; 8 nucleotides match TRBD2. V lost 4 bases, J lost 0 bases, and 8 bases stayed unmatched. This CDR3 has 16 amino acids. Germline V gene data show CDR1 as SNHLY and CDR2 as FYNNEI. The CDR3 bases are TGTGCCAGCAGTGGCGTAACTAGCGGTGACTCCTACGAGCAGTACTTC. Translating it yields CASSGVTSGDSYEQYF.

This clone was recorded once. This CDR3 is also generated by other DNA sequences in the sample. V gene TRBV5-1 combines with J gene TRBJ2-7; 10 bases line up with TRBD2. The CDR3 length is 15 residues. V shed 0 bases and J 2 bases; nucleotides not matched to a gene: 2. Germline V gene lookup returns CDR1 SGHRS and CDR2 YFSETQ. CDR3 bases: TGCGCCAGCAGCTTGGCGAGCGGGGGGGCCTACGAGCAGTACTTC. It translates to CASSLASGGAYEQYF.

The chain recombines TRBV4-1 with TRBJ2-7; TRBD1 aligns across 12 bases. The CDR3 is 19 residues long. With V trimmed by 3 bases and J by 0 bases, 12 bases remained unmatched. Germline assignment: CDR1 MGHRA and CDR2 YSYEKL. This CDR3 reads CASSQIPGQGARVSYEQYF. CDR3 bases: TGCGCCAGCAGCCAGATACCGGGACAGGGGGCGAGAGTCTCCTACGAGCAGTACTTC.

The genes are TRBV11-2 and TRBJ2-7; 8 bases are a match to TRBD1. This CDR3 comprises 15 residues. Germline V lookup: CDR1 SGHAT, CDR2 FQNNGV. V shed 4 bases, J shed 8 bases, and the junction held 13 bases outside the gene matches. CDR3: CASSSSRGRGGQQYF. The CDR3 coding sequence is TGTGCCAGCAGCTCATCCAGGGGGCGCGGAGGTCAGCAGTACTTC.